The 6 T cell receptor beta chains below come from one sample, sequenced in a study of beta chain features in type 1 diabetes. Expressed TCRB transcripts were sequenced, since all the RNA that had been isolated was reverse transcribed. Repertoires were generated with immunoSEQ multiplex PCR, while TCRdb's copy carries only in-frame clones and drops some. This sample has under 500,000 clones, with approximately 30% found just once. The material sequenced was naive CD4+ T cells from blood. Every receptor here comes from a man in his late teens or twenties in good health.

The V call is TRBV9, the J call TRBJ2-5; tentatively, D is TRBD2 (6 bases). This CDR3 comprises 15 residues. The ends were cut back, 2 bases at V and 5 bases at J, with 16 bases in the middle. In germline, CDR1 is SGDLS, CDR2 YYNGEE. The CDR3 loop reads CASSVLGTLEETQYF. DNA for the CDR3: TGTGCCAGCAGCGTCTTGGGGACTCTCGAGGAGACCCAGTACTTC.

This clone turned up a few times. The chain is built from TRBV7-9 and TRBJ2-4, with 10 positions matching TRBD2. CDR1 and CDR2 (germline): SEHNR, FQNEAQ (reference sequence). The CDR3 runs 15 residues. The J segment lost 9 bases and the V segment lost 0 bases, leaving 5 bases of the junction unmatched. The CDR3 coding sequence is TGTGCCAGCAGCTTAGCGGCTAGCGGGAGACCCATTCAGTACTTC. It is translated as CASSLAASGRPIQYF.

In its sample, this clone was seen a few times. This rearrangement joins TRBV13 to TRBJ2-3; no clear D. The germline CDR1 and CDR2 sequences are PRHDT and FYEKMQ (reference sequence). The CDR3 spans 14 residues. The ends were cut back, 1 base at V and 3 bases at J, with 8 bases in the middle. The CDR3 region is CASSLAQATDTQYF. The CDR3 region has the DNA TGTGCCAGCAGCTTAGCCCAGGCGACAGATACGCAGTATTTT.

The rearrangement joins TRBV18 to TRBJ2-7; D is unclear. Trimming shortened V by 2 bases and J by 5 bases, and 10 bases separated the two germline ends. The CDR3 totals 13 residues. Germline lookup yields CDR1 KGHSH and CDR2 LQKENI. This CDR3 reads CASSPGAANEQYF. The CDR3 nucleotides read TGTGCCAGCTCACCAGGTGCGGCGAACGAGCAGTACTTC.

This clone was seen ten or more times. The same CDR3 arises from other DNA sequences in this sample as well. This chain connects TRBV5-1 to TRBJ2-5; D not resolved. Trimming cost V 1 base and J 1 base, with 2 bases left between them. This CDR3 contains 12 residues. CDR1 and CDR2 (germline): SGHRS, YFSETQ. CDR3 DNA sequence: TGCGCCAGCAGCTTGACCCAAGAGACCCAGTACTTC. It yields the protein CASSLTQETQYF.

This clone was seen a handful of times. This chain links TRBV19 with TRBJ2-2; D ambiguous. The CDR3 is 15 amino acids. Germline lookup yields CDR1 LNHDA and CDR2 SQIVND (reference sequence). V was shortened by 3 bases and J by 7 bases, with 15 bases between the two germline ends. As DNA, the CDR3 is TGTGCCAGTAGTATGGCGACGTGGCGTAGCGGGGAGCTGTTTTTT. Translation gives CASSMATWRSGELFF.